Reported below is one T cell receptor (beta chain). The V and J ends lost 11 bases and 1 base respectively, with 11 bases between them. The CDR3 consists of 12 residues. CDR1 and CDR2 (germline): MNHEY, SMNVEV (reference sequence). This table comes from immunoSEQ multiplex PCR, and its TCRdb copy is limited to in-frame clones, with some not included. The sample includes tens of thousands of clones, roughly two thirds of them seen just once. The data were obtained in a study of CD4+ T cells in melanoma. The genes are TRBV27 and TRBJ1-1; D ambiguous. This clonotype was sampled from a human donor with melanoma. Specimen: tumor tissue. Written as DNA, the CDR3 is TGTGCCCGCTCGGCCCCGAACACTGAAGCTTTCTTT. This translates into CARSAPNTEAFF.